The present T cell receptor (beta chain) was sequenced within a study of blood T cells in healthy people across ages. Germline V lookup: CDR1 MDHEN, CDR2 SYDVKM. This CDR3 has 14 amino acids. V was pared by 3 bases and J by 11 bases, with 10 bases of the junction left unmatched. This clonotype was detected only a few times. A sample-barcoded 5' primer and a J-beta primer mix were used in a second PCR of about 7 to 12 cycles. MiXCR was run by TCRdb on the 5' RACE reads, yielding one entry per CDR3 protein. This table has approximately 1,000,000 distinct CDR3 sequences, over 35% appearing once. Each donor was a healthy Caucasian individual from Russia, aged roughly 6 to 90. In each sample, at least 7 million PBMCs were isolated.

The sequenced sample consisted of blood. This rearrangement joins TRBV28 to TRBJ1-5; TRBD1 matches at 7 bases. This clonotype originated in a woman aged 55-75 years in good health. The CDR3 sequence: CASSFQGVQGSQHF. CDR3 nucleotides: TGTGCCAGCAGTTTCCAGGGGGTACAGGGTTCCCAGCATTTT. Full variable domain (remainder filled in from reference TRBV28 and TRBJ1-5): DVKVTQSSRYLVKRTGEKVFLECVQDMDHENMFWYRQDPGLGLRLIYFSYDVKMKEKGDIPEGYSVSREKKERFSLILESASTNQTSMYLCASSFQGVQGSQHFGDGTRLSIL.